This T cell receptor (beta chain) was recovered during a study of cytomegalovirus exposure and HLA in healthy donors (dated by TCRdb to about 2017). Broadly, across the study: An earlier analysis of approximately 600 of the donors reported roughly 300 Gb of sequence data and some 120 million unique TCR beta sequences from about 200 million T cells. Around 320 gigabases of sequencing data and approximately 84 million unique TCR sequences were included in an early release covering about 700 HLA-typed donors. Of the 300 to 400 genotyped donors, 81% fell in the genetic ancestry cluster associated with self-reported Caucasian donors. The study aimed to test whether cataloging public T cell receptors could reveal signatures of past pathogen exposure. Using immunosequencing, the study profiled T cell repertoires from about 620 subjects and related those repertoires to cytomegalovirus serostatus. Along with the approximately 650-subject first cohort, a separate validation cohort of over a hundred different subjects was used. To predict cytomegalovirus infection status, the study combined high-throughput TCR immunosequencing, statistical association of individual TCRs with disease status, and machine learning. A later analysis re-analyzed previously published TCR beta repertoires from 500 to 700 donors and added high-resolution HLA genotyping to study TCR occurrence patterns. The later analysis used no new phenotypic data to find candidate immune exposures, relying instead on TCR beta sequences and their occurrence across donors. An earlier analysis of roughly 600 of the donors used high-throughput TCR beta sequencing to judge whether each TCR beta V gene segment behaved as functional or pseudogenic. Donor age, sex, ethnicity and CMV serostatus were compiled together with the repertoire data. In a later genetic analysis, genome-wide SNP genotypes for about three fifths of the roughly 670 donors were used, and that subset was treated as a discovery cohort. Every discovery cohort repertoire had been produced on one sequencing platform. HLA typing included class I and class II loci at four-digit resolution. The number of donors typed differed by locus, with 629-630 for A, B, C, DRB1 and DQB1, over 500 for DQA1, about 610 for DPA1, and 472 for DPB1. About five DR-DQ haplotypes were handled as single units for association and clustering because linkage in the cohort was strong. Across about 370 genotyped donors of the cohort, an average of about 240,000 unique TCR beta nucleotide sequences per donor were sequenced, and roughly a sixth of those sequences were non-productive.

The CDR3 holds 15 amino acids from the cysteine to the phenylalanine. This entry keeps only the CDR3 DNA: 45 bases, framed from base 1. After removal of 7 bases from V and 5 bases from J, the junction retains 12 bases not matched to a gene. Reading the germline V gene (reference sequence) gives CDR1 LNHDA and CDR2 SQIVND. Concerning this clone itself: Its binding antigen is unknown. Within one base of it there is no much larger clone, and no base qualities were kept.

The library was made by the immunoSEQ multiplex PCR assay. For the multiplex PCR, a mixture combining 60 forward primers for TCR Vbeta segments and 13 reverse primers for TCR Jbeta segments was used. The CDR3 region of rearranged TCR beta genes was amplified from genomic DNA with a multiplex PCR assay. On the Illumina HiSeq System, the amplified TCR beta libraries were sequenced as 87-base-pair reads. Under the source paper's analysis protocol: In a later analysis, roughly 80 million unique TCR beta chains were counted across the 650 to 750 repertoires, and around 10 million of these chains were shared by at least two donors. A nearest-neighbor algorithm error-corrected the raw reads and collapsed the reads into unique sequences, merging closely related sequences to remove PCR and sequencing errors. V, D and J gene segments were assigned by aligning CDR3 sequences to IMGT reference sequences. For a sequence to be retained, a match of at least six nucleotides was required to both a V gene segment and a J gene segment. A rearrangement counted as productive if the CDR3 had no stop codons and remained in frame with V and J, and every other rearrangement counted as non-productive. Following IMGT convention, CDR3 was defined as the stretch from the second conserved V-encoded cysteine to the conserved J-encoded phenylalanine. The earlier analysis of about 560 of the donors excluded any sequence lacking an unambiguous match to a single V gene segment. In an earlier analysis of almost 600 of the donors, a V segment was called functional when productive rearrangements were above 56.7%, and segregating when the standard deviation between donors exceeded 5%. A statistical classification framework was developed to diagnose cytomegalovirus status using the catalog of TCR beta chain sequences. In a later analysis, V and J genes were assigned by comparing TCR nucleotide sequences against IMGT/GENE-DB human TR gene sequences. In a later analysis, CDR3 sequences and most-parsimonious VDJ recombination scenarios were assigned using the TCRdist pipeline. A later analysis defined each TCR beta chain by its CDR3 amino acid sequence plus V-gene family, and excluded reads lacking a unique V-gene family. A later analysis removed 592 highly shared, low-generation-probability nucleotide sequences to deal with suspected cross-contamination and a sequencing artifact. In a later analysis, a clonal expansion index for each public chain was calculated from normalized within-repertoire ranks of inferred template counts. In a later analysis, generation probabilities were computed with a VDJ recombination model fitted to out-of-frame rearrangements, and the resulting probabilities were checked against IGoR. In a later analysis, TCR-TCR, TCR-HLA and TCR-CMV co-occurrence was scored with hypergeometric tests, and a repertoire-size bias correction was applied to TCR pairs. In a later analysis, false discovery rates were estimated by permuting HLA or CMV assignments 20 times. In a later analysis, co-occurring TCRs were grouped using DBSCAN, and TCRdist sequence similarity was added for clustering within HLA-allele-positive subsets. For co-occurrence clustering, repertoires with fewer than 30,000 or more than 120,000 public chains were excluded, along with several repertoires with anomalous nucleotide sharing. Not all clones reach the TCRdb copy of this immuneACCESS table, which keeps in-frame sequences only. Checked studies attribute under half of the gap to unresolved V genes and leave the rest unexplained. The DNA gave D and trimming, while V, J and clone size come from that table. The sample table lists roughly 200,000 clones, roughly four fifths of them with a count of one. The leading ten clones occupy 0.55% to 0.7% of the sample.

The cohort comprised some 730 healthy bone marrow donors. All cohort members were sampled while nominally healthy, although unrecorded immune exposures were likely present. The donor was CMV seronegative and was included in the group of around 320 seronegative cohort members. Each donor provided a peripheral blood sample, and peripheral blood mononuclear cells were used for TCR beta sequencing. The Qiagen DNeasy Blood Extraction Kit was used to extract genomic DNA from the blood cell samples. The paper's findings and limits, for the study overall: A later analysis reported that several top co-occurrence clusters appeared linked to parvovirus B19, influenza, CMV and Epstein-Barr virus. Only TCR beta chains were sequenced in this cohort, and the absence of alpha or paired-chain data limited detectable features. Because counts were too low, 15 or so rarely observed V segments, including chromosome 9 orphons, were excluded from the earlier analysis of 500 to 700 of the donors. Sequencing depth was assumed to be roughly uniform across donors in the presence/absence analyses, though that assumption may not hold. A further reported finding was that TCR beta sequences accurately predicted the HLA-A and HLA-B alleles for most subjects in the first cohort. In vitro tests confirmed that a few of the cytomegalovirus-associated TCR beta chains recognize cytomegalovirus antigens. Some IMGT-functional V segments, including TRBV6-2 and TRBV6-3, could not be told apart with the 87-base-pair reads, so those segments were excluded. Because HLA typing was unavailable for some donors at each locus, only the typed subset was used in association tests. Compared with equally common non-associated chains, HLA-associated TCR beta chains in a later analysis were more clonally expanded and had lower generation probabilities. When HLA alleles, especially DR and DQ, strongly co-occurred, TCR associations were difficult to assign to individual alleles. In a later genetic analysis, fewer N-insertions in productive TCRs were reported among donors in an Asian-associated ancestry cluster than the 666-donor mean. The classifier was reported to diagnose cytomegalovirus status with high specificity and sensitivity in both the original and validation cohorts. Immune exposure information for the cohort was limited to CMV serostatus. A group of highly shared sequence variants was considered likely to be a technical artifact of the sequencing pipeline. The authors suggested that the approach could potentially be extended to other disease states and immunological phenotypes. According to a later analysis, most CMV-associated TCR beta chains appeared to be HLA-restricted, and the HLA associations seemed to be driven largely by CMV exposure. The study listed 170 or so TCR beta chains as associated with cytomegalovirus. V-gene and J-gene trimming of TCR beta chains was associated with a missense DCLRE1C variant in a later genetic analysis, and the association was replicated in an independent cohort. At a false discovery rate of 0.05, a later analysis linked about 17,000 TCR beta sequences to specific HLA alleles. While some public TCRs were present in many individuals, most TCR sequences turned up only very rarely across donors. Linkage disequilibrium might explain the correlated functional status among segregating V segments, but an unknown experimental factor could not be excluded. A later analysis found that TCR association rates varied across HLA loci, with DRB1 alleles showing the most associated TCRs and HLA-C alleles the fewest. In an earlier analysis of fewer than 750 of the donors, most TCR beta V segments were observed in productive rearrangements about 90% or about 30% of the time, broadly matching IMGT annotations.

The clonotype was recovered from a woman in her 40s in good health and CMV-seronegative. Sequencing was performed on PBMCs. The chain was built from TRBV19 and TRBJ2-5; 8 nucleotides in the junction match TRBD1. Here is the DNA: TGTGCCAGTACCAACGGCCAGGGGGCTAAGGAGACCCAGTACTTC. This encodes CASTNGQGAKETQYF. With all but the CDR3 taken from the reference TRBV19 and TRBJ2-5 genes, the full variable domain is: DGGITQSPKYLFRKEGQNVTLSCEQNLNHDAMYWYRQDPGQGLRLIYYSQIVNDFQKGDIAEGYSVSREKKESFPLTVTSAQKNPTAFYLCASTNGQGAKETQYFGPGTRLLVL.